This T cell receptor (beta chain) was identified during a study of CD8+ T cells in alopecia areata. The overall study: Female C3H/HeJ mice aged roughly 7-10 weeks received skin from spontaneously alopecic C3H/HeJ graft donors aged 6-12 months.

Overall study findings and caveats: Whereas mice showed it more clearly, TCR sharing across patients was murkier, possibly because of HLA. Lesional scalp, especially alopecia totalis/universalis, showed higher clonality than normal scalp. Alphabeta T cells residing in normal skin are also sequenced in scalp samples.

Concerning this clone: Its antigen is unknown. Gene and germline names: mouse. The read terminates 4 residues before the CDR3 end, so the remaining end is supplied by the germline J gene.

Sorting used CD4, CD8alpha, NKG2D, NKG2ACE and other markers on pooled cutaneous lymph node cells. Following RNA extraction, reverse transcription yielded cDNA that acted as the sequencing template. Using immunoSEQ multiplex PCR, the repertoire was profiled, and TCRdb retains in-frame clones only, with some absent. The sample yields approximately 280,000 clones, without any singletons. The CDR3 consists of 16 residues. V was pared by 3 bases and J by 2 bases, with 15 bases between. Germline V CDR1 and CDR2: NSQYPW, LRSPGD (reference sequence). The clonotype originates from a C3H/HeJ mouse with alopecia areata. For the strain, the MHC haplotype given is H2-k. The chain joins TRBV1 to TRBJ2-3; D is possibly TRBD2 (6 bases). Sequencing was performed on CD4+ T cells sorted from a lymph node. CDR3 DNA (partial): TGCACCTGCAGTGCCCGGGGGGTATGGAATGCAGAA. Translating gives CTCSARGVWNAE. The full CDR3 sequence reads CTCSARGVWNAETLYF.